This T cell receptor (beta chain) is from a study of Graves' ophthalmopathy and Graves' hyperthyroidism. The V end lost 0 bases, the J end lost 2 bases, and 11 bases lay between the germline ends. CDR3 length equals 15 residues. Germline V gene sequence: CDR1 DFQATT, CDR2 SNEGSKA (reference sequence). This clonotype was counted ten times or more. Amplification of the TCR beta CDR3 regions used RNA transcripts (as template). RT-PCR with HTBI primers came first, then second-round multiplex PCR. MiXCR was run by TCRdb on the multiplex PCR reads, yielding one entry per CDR3 protein. The table includes some 360,000 distinct CDR3 sequences, about a sixth detected once.

The sequence was obtained from an adult woman with stable Graves' hyperthyroidism. Material: peripheral blood. The chain is built from TRBV20-1 and TRBJ2-4; maybe TRBD2 (5 bases). CDR3 loop: CSARDPADSKNIQYF. CDR3 sequence (DNA): TGCAGTGCTAGAGATCCAGCGGACTCCAAAAACATTCAGTACTTC.